These 3 T cell receptor beta chains came from one sample sequenced in a study of T cells in Graves' hyperthyroidism and ophthalmopathy. RNA transcripts gave rise to amplified TCR beta CDR3 regions. The HTBI set primed first-round TCR CDR3 RT-PCR. TCRdb reprocessed the multiplex PCR reads with MiXCR, giving one entry per CDR3 protein. The repertoire includes more than 550,000 distinct CDR3 sequences, around 16% of them detected once, and 15% to 18% sits in the top ten. The specimen was blood. These receptors all stem from a man aged 45 to 65 with Graves' hyperthyroidism.

This clonotype was seen only a few times. The chain carries TRBV12-3 or TRBV12-4 and TRBJ2-3, with D tentatively TRBD1 or TRBD2 (5 bases each). This CDR3 region has 15 residues. Trimming cost V 8 bases and J 1 base, with 16 bases left between them. The CDR3 protein is CASGPLVGGTDTQYF. The CDR3 DNA reads TGTGCCAGCGGTCCTCTAGTGGGGGGCACAGATACGCAGTATTTT.

This clonotype was counted at least ten times. The chain has TRBV7-3 and TRBJ2-7; 8 bases match TRBD2. The CDR3 runs to 14 residues. Germline lookup yields CDR1 SGHTA and CDR2 FQGTGA. J lost 7 bases, V lost 5 bases, and 10 bases had no gene match. The CDR3 bases are TGTGCCAGCAGCCTCAACGGGGGGGTCCGGGAGCAGTACTTC. Protein: CASSLNGGVREQYF.

This clonotype came up many times. V and J are TRBV12-3 or TRBV12-4 and TRBJ2-3, with 9 bases that match TRBD1. The CDR3 is made up of 16 amino acids. V lost 3 bases and J lost 3; bases outside the gene matches: 7. This CDR3 reads CASSFSQGAWTDTQYF. In DNA form, the CDR3 reads TGTGCCAGCAGTTTCTCACAGGGGGCTTGGACAGATACGCAGTATTTT.